One sample yielded the 23 T cell receptor beta chains listed below, sequenced in a study of glioma-infiltrating T cells after dendritic cell vaccination. TCRdb keeps only in-frame clones here, not all; method: immunoSEQ multiplex PCR. The sample consists of around 83,000 clones, about 85% of them appearing once. Indicated time point: after dendritic cell vaccination, including at tumor progression/relapse. The sample here was blood, taken after dendritic cell vaccination. The receptors were sampled from a human donor with glioblastoma.

This sequence joins TRBV28 and TRBJ2-7; 7 bases align to TRBD1. V trimming: 8 bases; J trimming: 3 bases; junction bases outside the gene matches: 13. This CDR3 has 15 residues. Germline CDR1 is MDHEN and CDR2 is SYDVKM. The CDR3 DNA follows: TGTGCCAGCGGAACCCCGGGACAGTTTAACTACGAGCAGTACTTC. Translated, it gives CASGTPGQFNYEQYF. Using reference TRBV28 and TRBJ2-7 for the parts outside the CDR3, the full variable domain is DVKVTQSSRYLVKRTGEKVFLECVQDMDHENMFWYRQDPGLGLRLIYFSYDVKMKEKGDIPEGYSVSREKKERFSLILESASTNQTSMYLCASGTPGQFNYEQYFGPGTRLTVT.

This clone has more than one count but fewer than ten. This chain links TRBV7-9 with TRBJ1-2, with 7 bases lining up with TRBD1. The CDR3 extends over 14 amino acids. Germline assignment: CDR1 SEHNR and CDR2 FQNEAQ (reference sequence). V gave up 5 bases and J gave up 5 bases; unmatched junction bases: 8. The DNA of the CDR3 is TGTGCCAGCAGCACAGGGGCGTCGTTGTATGGCTACACCTTC. It yields the protein CASSTGASLYGYTF. The full variable domain, in which reference TRBV7-9 and TRBJ1-2 provide the parts outside the CDR3, is DTGVSQNPRHKITKRGQNVTFRCDPISEHNRLYWYRQTLGQGPEFLTYFQNEAQLEKSRLLSDRFSAERPKGSFSTLEIQRTEQGDSAMYLCASSTGASLYGYTFGSGTRLTVV.

V gene TRBV7-8 combines with J gene TRBJ2-7; a possible D gene is TRBD2 (5 bases). V lost 1 base and J 1 base, leaving 8 bases between the germline ends. This CDR3 comprises 14 residues. Germline CDR1 SGHVS, CDR2 FQNEAQ. The CDR3 sequence: CASSLGIASYEQYF. CDR3 sequence (DNA): TGTGCCAGCAGCTTAGGAATAGCGTCCTACGAGCAGTACTTC.

V is TRBV27 and J is TRBJ1-2; TRBD1 matches at 8 bases. Trimming removed 7 bases from V and 8 bases from J; junction bases left unmatched: 6. Germline loops: CDR1 MNHEY, CDR2 SMNVEV (reference sequence). The CDR3 is made up of 12 amino acids. The CDR3 DNA sequence: TGTGCCAGCAAGACAGGGGTGGAGGGCTACACCTTC. Its translation is CASKTGVEGYTF.

V gene TRBV11-2 combines with J gene TRBJ2-5; a possible D gene is TRBD2 (5 bases). This CDR3 comprises 13 residues. Looked up from germline, CDR1 is SGHAT and CDR2 is FQNNGV. V was cut by 0 bases and J by 5 bases, with 7 bases left in between. Here the CDR3 DNA reads TGTGCCAGCAGCTTAGAAAGGAGGGAGACCCAGTACTTC. As protein: CASSLERRETQYF. The full variable domain, with the rest looked up from reference TRBV11-2 and TRBJ2-5, is EAGVAQSPRYKIIEKRQSVAFWCNPISGHATLYWYQQILGQGPKLLIQFQNNGVVDDSQLPKDRFSAERLKGVDSTLKIQPAKLEDSAVYLCASSLERRETQYFGPGTRLLVL.

The rearrangement uses TRBV13 and TRBJ2-7, with a possible D match to TRBD2 (5 bases). Trimming took 2 bases from V and 0 from J, leaving 17 bases between them. Germline-derived CDR1 and CDR2 are PRHDT and FYEKMQ (reference sequence). The CDR3 totals 17 residues. DNA for the CDR3: TGTGCCAGCAGCTTACACCTCCGCGGGCCTCTCTCCTACGAGCAGTACTTC. This encodes CASSLHLRGPLSYEQYF.

This clone was detected only once. The chain has TRBV30 and TRBJ2-3, with 11 bases identical to TRBD2. The CDR3 sequence is 16 residues long. V lost 7 bases and J lost 4; bases outside the gene matches: 13. Per the germline V gene, CDR1 is GTSNPN and CDR2 is SVGIG (reference sequence). The CDR3 sequence: CALRLAGIRQADTQYF. CDR3 in DNA: TGTGCCTTACGACTAGCGGGAATTCGTCAGGCAGATACGCAGTATTTT.

The chain recombines TRBV10-2 with TRBJ1-5; no reliable D call. Germline V CDR1 and CDR2: WSHSY, SAAADI. The CDR3 spans 13 residues. V gave up 6 bases and J gave up 7 bases, with 13 bases separating them. The CDR3 nucleotides are TGCGCCAGCAGCCTCCAGGATGGACAGCCCCAGCATTTT. Its translation: CASSLQDGQPQHF.

The gene calls are TRBV7-2 and TRBJ2-7; 9 nucleotides line up with TRBD1. Germline CDR1 is SGHTA and CDR2 is FQGNSA. Losses at the gene ends were 6 bases for V and 5 bases for J; bases not matched to a gene: 8. The length of the CDR3 is 14 residues. The DNA of the CDR3 is TGTGCCAGCAGTTCACAGGGGGCTAGGGACGAGCAGTACTTC. This encodes CASSSQGARDEQYF.

DNA of the CDR3: TGCGCCAGCAGCCAAGATAGAGGGGGCGACTATGGCTACACCTTC. Its translation is CASSQDRGGDYGYTF. The chain links TRBV4-1 to TRBJ1-2; 7 positions match TRBD1. The germline V gene has CDR1 MGHRA and CDR2 YSYEKL. This CDR3 has 15 amino acids. V dropped 0 bases and J dropped 3; count of bases not matched to a gene: 4.

The gene calls are TRBV28 and TRBJ2-7; 9 nucleotides align to TRBD1. J gave up 6 bases and V 4 bases, and 10 bases lay outside the gene matches. This CDR3 comprises 15 residues. Germline CDR1 and CDR2: MDHEN and SYDVKM. For the CDR3, the DNA is TGTGCCAGCAGTTCCCCGGGACAGGGAATCCGCGAGCAGTACTTC. Translation: CASSSPGQGIREQYF.

The chain combines TRBV7-3 with TRBJ1-1; 12 bases are a match to TRBD1. Germline trimming cut 4 bases from V and 0 bases from J; bases unmatched to any gene: 6. From germline, CDR1 is SGHTA and CDR2 FQGTGA. This CDR3 spans 17 amino acids. CDR3 sequence reads: CASSWAGTGGLNTEAFF. In DNA, the CDR3 is TGTGCCAGCAGCTGGGCCGGGACAGGGGGCCTGAACACTGAAGCTTTCTTT.

V is TRBV7-3 and J is TRBJ2-3; a possible D gene is TRBD1 (5 bases). V lost 2 bases and J 2 bases, leaving 8 bases between the germline ends. Germline CDR1 and CDR2: SGHTA and FQGTGA. This CDR3 contains 14 residues. The CDR3 nucleotides read TGTGCCAGCAGCTTAGCTGGGGCCACAGATACGCAGTATTTT. The encoded protein is CASSLAGATDTQYF.

The chain is built from TRBV7-2 and TRBJ2-3; a weak D match, TRBD1 (5 bases). This CDR3 has 16 residues. V lost 1 base and J 2 bases, leaving 13 bases between the germline ends. Germline values: CDR1 SGHTA, CDR2 FQGNSA. The CDR3 region is CASSLVVKGNTDTQYF. DNA of the CDR3: TGTGCCAGCAGCTTAGTGGTTAAGGGGAACACAGATACGCAGTATTTT. The entire variable domain, with the rest obtained from reference TRBV7-2 and TRBJ2-3, is as follows: GAGVSQSPSNKVTEKGKDVELRCDPISGHTALYWYRQSLGQGLEFLIYFQGNSAPDKSGLPSDRFSAERTGGSVSTLTIQRTQQEDSAVYLCASSLVVKGNTDTQYFGPGTRLTVL.

CDR3 region: CASSQTPILSEYF. For the CDR3, the DNA is TGTGCCAGCAGTCAAACACCCATTCTCTCCGAGTATTTT. The rearrangement uses TRBV7-8 and TRBJ2-3; D is uncertain. Germline assignment: CDR1 SGHVS and CDR2 FQNEAQ. The V and J ends lost 6 bases and 13 bases respectively, with 20 bases between them. The CDR3 length is 13 residues.

This chain links TRBV6-5 with TRBJ2-7, with 7 positions matching TRBD2. The germline CDR1 and CDR2 sequences are MNHEY and SVGAGI. This CDR3 contains 16 residues. J lost 0 bases, V lost 0 bases, and 5 bases had no gene match. CDR3 coding DNA: TGTGCCAGCAGTTACTCGAGGGAGGGGATCTCCTACGAGCAGTACTTC. Protein sequence: CASSYSREGISYEQYF.

The chain employs TRBV2 and TRBJ2-2; 8 nucleotides agree with TRBD1. The CDR3 extends over 13 amino acids. After removal of 8 bases from V and 7 bases from J, the junction contained 6 bases not matched to a gene. Germline assignment: CDR1 SNHLY and CDR2 FYNNEI. CDR3 protein: CASGQGRNGELFF. CDR3 bases: TGTGCCAGCGGACAGGGCCGCAACGGGGAGCTGTTTTTT.

This rearrangement joins TRBV2 to TRBJ1-2, with D possibly matching TRBD1 (5 bases). V lost 7 bases, J lost 7 bases, and 13 bases lay in between. The CDR3 spans 12 residues. Germline CDR1 and CDR2: SNHLY and FYNNEI. CDR3 sequence (DNA): TGTGCCAGCAATGTTAGGGGCTCTGGCTACACCTTC. Protein sequence: CASNVRGSGYTF.

The chain employs TRBV19 and TRBJ2-7, with 9 positions matching TRBD2. Germline CDR1 is LNHDA and CDR2 is SQIVND (reference sequence). The CDR3 is made up of 15 amino acids. The V and J ends lost 4 bases and 6 bases, in that order; junction bases with no gene match: 10. The CDR3 here is CASSTGGAGGPEQYF. Written as DNA, the CDR3 is TGTGCCAGTAGTACCGGAGGCGCGGGAGGGCCCGAGCAGTACTTC. The whole variable domain, filled in from reference TRBV19 and TRBJ2-7, reads DGGITQSPKYLFRKEGQNVTLSCEQNLNHDAMYWYRQDPGQGLRLIYYSQIVNDFQKGDIAEGYSVSREKKESFPLTVTSAQKNPTAFYLCASSTGGAGGPEQYFGPGTRLTVT.

This chain joins TRBV15 and TRBJ2-7, with 8 positions matching TRBD2. Germline-derived CDR1 and CDR2 are LNHNV and YYDKDF (reference sequence). The CDR3 sequence is 17 residues long. With V trimmed by 0 bases and J by 6 bases, 13 bases remained unmatched. The CDR3 DNA sequence: TGTGCCACCAGCAGAGATAGGGCGGGAGGACCTAGGGGCGAGCAGTACTTC. Its translation is CATSRDRAGGPRGEQYF.

The rearrangement links TRBV5-1 to TRBJ1-4, with a tentative D call TRBD1 (5 bases). The V gene's germline CDR1 is SGHRS and CDR2 YFSETQ. V was trimmed by 4 bases and J by 0 bases, leaving 13 bases between them. The length of the CDR3 is 16 residues. This chain's CDR3 is CASSPDSATTNEKLFF. For the CDR3, the DNA is TGCGCCAGCAGCCCTGACAGCGCTACAACTAATGAAAAACTGTTTTTT.

The V call is TRBV11-2, the J call TRBJ2-7, with TRBD1 matching over 7 bases. V dropped 5 bases and J dropped 2; count of bases not matched to a gene: 6. This CDR3 has 14 amino acids. Germline CDR1 and CDR2: SGHAT and FQNNGV. The CDR3 nucleotides are TGTGCCAGCAGCAGGGGACAGCGAGCCTACGAGCAGTACTTC. This gives the protein CASSRGQRAYEQYF.

As DNA, the CDR3 is TGTGCCAGCAGCATTGCTAAATTACCCGGACAGCGCTTCAATCAGCCCCAGCATTTT. Translation gives CASSIAKLPGQRFNQPQHF. The chain has TRBV11-3 and TRBJ1-5, with D tentatively TRBD1 (6 bases). CDR1 SGHNT and CDR2 YENEEA come from the germline V gene. The V and J ends lost 5 bases and 3 bases respectively, with 26 bases between them. The CDR3 extends over 19 amino acids.